One sample yielded the 20 T cell receptor beta chains listed below, sequenced in a study of blood T cell repertoires in COVID-19. Profiled with immunoSEQ multiplex PCR; TCRdb holds only in-frame clones, not every one. The sample has more than 10,000 clones, 88% seen once; the top ten hold about 2.8%. The sequencing sample was made of peripheral blood. All receptors derive from a human donor in a cohort sampled during active COVID-19.

This clone was observed once. This chain connects TRBV9 to TRBJ2-1; possibly TRBD1 for D (5 bases). The germline V gene encodes CDR1 SGDLS and CDR2 YYNGEE. V was clipped by 0 bases and J by 4 bases, with 14 bases between them. This CDR3 has 16 residues. The CDR3 sequence: CASSVARGALYNEQFF. CDR3 sequence (DNA): TGTGCCAGCAGCGTAGCCCGTGGGGCTTTATACAATGAGCAGTTCTTC.

J is TRBJ2-7 and V is TRBV10-3, with a possible D match to TRBD2 (6 bases). Germline V gene sequence: CDR1 ENHRY, CDR2 SYGVKD. The CDR3 is 14 amino acids. V lost 8 bases to trimming and J lost 7 bases, with 21 bases between them. CDR3 coding DNA: TGTGCCATCCGGGGTGGGCCTAGCGATGCGGAGCAGTACTTC. As protein: CAIRGGPSDAEQYF.

This clone was seen only once. This chain uses TRBV9 with TRBJ2-1; 7 nucleotides match TRBD1. The CDR3 loop spans 15 amino acids. Germline trimming cut 3 bases from V and 6 bases from J; bases unmatched to any gene: 9. Germline CDR1 reads SGDLS; CDR2 reads YYNGEE. This CDR3 is CASSGPTGFTNEQFF. Here the CDR3 DNA reads TGTGCCAGCAGCGGGCCGACAGGGTTTACCAATGAGCAGTTCTTC.

This clone is a singleton in its sample. The J gene is TRBJ2-3, the V gene TRBV7-6, with D tentatively TRBD2 (6 bases). Germline V lookup: CDR1 SGHVS, CDR2 FNYEAQ. V dropped 3 bases and J dropped 5 bases, with 18 bases sitting between them. CDR3 size: 16 residues. DNA of the CDR3: TGTGCCAGCAGCTTGATGGAGACTAGGGCAGGAGATACGCAGTATTTT. Translated, it gives CASSLMETRAGDTQYF. The full variable domain, rest sourced from reference TRBV7-6 and TRBJ2-3, is GAGVSQSPRYKVTKRGQDVALRCDPISGHVSLYWYRQALGQGPEFLTYFNYEAQQDKSGLPNDRFSAERPEGSISTLTIQRTEQRDSAMYRCASSLMETRAGDTQYFGPGTRLTVL.

The count of this clone is one. This chain uses TRBV12-3 or TRBV12-4 with TRBJ1-2, with a tentative D call TRBD1 (6 bases). The V and J ends lost 10 bases and 4 bases respectively, with 13 bases between them. This CDR3 is 12 amino acids long. The CDR3 region has the DNA TGTGCCACGGGGGGCGAAGGCTATGGCTACACCTTC. This encodes CATGGEGYGYTF.

The chain uses TRBV12-5 and TRBJ1-1; 10 bases match TRBD1. V shed 2 bases, J shed 8 bases, and the junction held 5 bases outside the gene matches. The CDR3 covers 14 residues. Looked up from germline, CDR1 is LGHNT and CDR2 is FRNRAP. DNA for the CDR3: TGTGCTAGTGGTTTGTGGGACAGGGGTACCGAAGCTTTCTTT. Its protein product is CASGLWDRGTEAFF.

This clone is deemed medium-sized. The J gene is TRBJ2-2, the V gene TRBV14, with D uncertain. Germline V CDR1 and CDR2: SGHDN, FVKESK. V dropped 4 bases and J dropped 6 bases, with 9 bases sitting between them. The CDR3 covers 13 residues. The CDR3 here is CASSRIQAGELFF. As DNA, the CDR3 is TGTGCCAGCAGCCGCATCCAGGCCGGGGAGCTGTTTTTT.

V gene TRBV12-3 or TRBV12-4 combines with J gene TRBJ1-1, with D tentatively TRBD1 (5 bases). With 3 bases removed from V and 1 base from J, the gap between germline ends came to 6 bases. The CDR3 runs 13 residues. The CDR3 here is CASSFQGNTEAFF. The DNA of the CDR3 is TGTGCCAGCAGTTTCCAGGGGAACACTGAAGCTTTCTTT.

V is TRBV10-3 and J is TRBJ2-1, with 9 bases identical to TRBD2. The V gene's germline CDR1 is ENHRY and CDR2 SYGVKD. Germline trimming cut 0 bases from V and 4 bases from J; bases unmatched to any gene: 7. CDR3 length: 17 amino acids. The CDR3 spells CAISESIAGGPYNEQFF. CDR3 nucleotides: TGTGCCATCAGTGAGTCGATTGCGGGGGGGCCGTACAATGAGCAGTTCTTC.

The CDR3 region has the DNA TGTGCCAGCAGGGGACAGGGGGCCCGGAACACTGAAGCTTTCTTT. It specifies CASRGQGARNTEAFF. The chain joins TRBV27 to TRBJ1-1; 12 bases agree with TRBD1. V shed 6 bases, J shed 1 base, and the junction held 3 bases outside the gene matches. The CDR3 runs 15 residues. Germline V gives CDR1 MNHEY, CDR2 SMNVEV (reference sequence).

The gene calls are TRBV7-2 and TRBJ1-1; 8 positions match TRBD1. Trimming took 4 bases from V and 1 from J; bases not matched to a gene: 2. The CDR3 spans 14 residues. The germline V gene encodes CDR1 SGHTA and CDR2 FQGNSA. CDR3 coding DNA: TGTGCCAGCAGCTCGGGACAGGAGAACACTGAAGCTTTCTTT. It yields the protein CASSSGQENTEAFF.

This CDR3 is CASSLDRGLSYNSPLHF. As DNA, the CDR3 is TGTGCCAGCAGCTTAGATAGGGGGCTTTCCTATAATTCACCCCTCCACTTT. This rearrangement joins TRBV7-8 to TRBJ1-6, with 7 bases that match TRBD1. Trimming at V came to 1 base and at J to 1 base, leaving 4 bases not matched to a gene. CDR1 is SGHVS and CDR2 is FQNEAQ in the germline V gene. The CDR3 loop spans 17 amino acids.

The CDR3 bases are TGTGCCAGCAGTGTAGTCCCACAGGGGACTAACACCGGGGAGCTGTTTTTT. This codes for CASSVVPQGTNTGELFF. The rearrangement joins TRBV6-1 to TRBJ2-2; maybe TRBD1 (7 bases). Per germline, CDR1 MNHNS and CDR2 SASEGT. The CDR3 length is 17 residues. Between the trimmed V and J ends, which lost 4 bases and 2 bases, there was a span of 17 bases.

This chain links TRBV5-1 with TRBJ1-1, with no clear D. This CDR3 is 14 amino acids long. Germline V CDR1 and CDR2: SGHRS, YFSETQ. V gave up 2 bases and J gave up 4 bases, with 12 bases separating them. The CDR3 is CASSLMEEGTEAFF. CDR3 DNA sequence: TGCGCCAGCAGCTTAATGGAGGAGGGCACTGAAGCTTTCTTT.

The J gene is TRBJ2-1, the V gene TRBV3-1 (or the pseudogene TRBV3-2), with D possibly being TRBD2 (5 bases). Germline values: CDR1 LGHDT, CDR2 YNNKEL (reference sequence). V lost 4 bases and J 2 bases, leaving 15 bases between the germline ends. The CDR3 is made up of 16 amino acids. In nucleotides, the CDR3 is TGTGCCAGCAGCCGCCTCGAGGGCGAGACCTACAATGAGCAGTTCTTC. This sequence encodes CASSRLEGETYNEQFF.

This clone showed up just a few times. This chain joins TRBV2 and TRBJ2-7; D is perhaps TRBD1 (6 bases). The CDR3 is 12 residues long. V gave up 7 bases and J gave up 5 bases, with 12 bases separating them. Germline-derived CDR1 and CDR2 are SNHLY and FYNNEI. The CDR3 sequence: CASKLTGNEQYF. The CDR3 region has the DNA TGTGCCAGCAAGCTCACAGGGAACGAGCAGTACTTC.

V is TRBV5-1 and J is TRBJ1-2, with TRBD1 identical over 10 bases. The CDR3 runs 15 residues. V lost 7 bases to trimming and J lost 4 bases; unmatched junction nucleotides: 10. In germline, CDR1 is SGHRS, CDR2 YFSETQ. The CDR3, as DNA: TGCGCCAGCTCCTCCCGACAGGGGGCTACCTATGGCTACACCTTC. It translates to CASSSRQGATYGYTF.

The chain employs TRBV9 and TRBJ2-7; tentatively, D is TRBD2 (5 bases). The V gene lost 0 bases and the J gene lost 4 bases, with 11 bases spanning the gap. Germline-derived CDR1 and CDR2 are SGDLS and YYNGEE. The CDR3 length is 14 residues. Here the CDR3 DNA reads TGTGCCAGCAGCGTAGCGGTCGGGGTTTACGAGCAGTACTTC. This sequence encodes CASSVAVGVYEQYF.

The chain employs TRBV19 and TRBJ2-3; 9 bases map to TRBD1. CDR1 LNHDA and CDR2 SQIVND come from the germline V gene (reference sequence). The CDR3 covers 16 residues. After removal of 2 bases from V and 2 bases from J, the junction contained 5 bases not matched to a gene. The CDR3 reads CASSITGTGYTDTQYF. The CDR3 DNA sequence: TGTGCCAGTAGTATAACAGGGACAGGGTACACAGATACGCAGTATTTT.

V usage is TRBV11-3 and J usage is TRBJ2-5; no definite D call. Germline V gives CDR1 SGHNT, CDR2 YENEEA. The CDR3 is 14 residues long. The V end lost 1 base, the J end lost 1 base, and 7 bases lay between the germline ends. The CDR3 region has the DNA TGTGCCAGCAGCTTAGTGGCCAGCCAAGAGACCCAGTACTTC. Translation: CASSLVASQETQYF.